The 27 T cell receptor beta chains below were found in one sample sequenced in a study of blood T cell repertoires in COVID-19. Clones were read by immunoSEQ multiplex PCR, and TCRdb kept only the in-frame ones, dropping some. The sample has about 38,000 clones, around four fifths seen once; the top ten hold around 4.8%. Sequenced sample: peripheral blood. The receptor source for this set is a man between 45 and 60 years old with active COVID-19.

The genes are TRBV5-1 and TRBJ2-1; D may be TRBD1 (5 bases). The V end lost 6 bases, the J end lost 8 bases, and 9 bases lay between the germline ends. The V gene's germline CDR1 is SGHRS and CDR2 YFSETQ. The CDR3 runs to 11 residues. CDR3 in amino acids: CASTRVDEQFF. CDR3 bases: TGCGCCAGCACCAGGGTGGATGAGCAGTTCTTC.

V and J are TRBV27 and TRBJ2-3; tentatively, D is TRBD2 (7 bases). V was shortened by 6 bases and J by 2 bases, with 15 bases between the two germline ends. CDR3 length: 15 amino acids. CDR1 MNHEY and CDR2 SMNVEV come from the germline V gene (reference sequence). This CDR3 reads CASSPLGGATDTQYF. CDR3 DNA sequence: TGTGCCAGCAGCCCCTTGGGGGGGGCCACAGATACGCAGTATTTT.

Concerning this clone itself: An end of the junction differs from the germline gene, which may be a read error. This chain connects TRBV4-3 to TRBJ1-6, with 7 positions matching TRBD1. This CDR3 is built from 16 residues. Germline CDR1 LGHNA, CDR2 YSLEER. The CDR3 region is CASSQGVGQVNSPLHF. CDR3 coding DNA: TGCGCCAGCAGTCAAGGGGTAGGACAGGTAAATTCACCCCTCCACTTT.

The V call is TRBV4-2, the J call TRBJ1-3, with D possibly TRBD1 on 5 matching bases. Deletions cut 0 bases from V and 2 bases from J, with 11 bases between. Per germline, CDR1 LGHNA and CDR2 YNFKEQ. The CDR3 is made up of 16 amino acids. CDR3 amino acids: CASSQDWAGPGNTIYF. For the CDR3, the DNA is TGTGCCAGCAGCCAAGATTGGGCAGGGCCTGGAAACACCATATATTTT.

The V and J genes are TRBV6-5 and TRBJ2-5; tentative D call: TRBD1 (6 bases). CDR1 is MNHEY, CDR2 SVGAGI, per germline. Trimming took 4 bases from V and 6 from J, leaving 18 bases between them. CDR3 length equals 15 residues. The CDR3 coding sequence is TGTGCCAGCAGTTTACGGTCAGGACAGAGAAAGACCCAGTACTTC. This sequence encodes CASSLRSGQRKTQYF.

V usage is TRBV6-5 and J usage is TRBJ2-5; the match to TRBD1 covers 7 bases. V dropped 2 bases and J dropped 1; count of bases not matched to a gene: 7. The CDR3 extends over 16 amino acids. From germline, CDR1 is MNHEY and CDR2 SVGAGI. The CDR3 DNA follows: TGTGCCAGCAGTTACCCGCCGACAGGGACCCAAGAGACCCAGTACTTC. This sequence encodes CASSYPPTGTQETQYF.

The chain combines TRBV7-9 with TRBJ1-2, with D possibly matching TRBD1 (6 bases). Per germline, CDR1 SEHNR and CDR2 FQNEAQ (reference sequence). This CDR3 spans 12 amino acids. Trimming took off 5 bases at V and 6 bases at J, with 10 bases between the two ends. The CDR3 sequence is CASSVNRDGYTF. In nucleotides, the CDR3 is TGTGCCAGCAGCGTCAACAGGGATGGCTACACCTTC.

CDR3 DNA sequence: TGTGCCAGCAGTGAACGAGGAGGGACAGGGGGCAGACCCCTCCACTTT. Protein product: CASSERGGTGGRPLHF. V gene TRBV25-1 combines with J gene TRBJ1-6; 12 nucleotides match TRBD1. CDR1 is MGHDK and CDR2 is SYGVNS in the germline V gene. CDR3 size: 16 residues. V lost 2 bases, J lost 12 bases, and 8 bases stayed unmatched.

V and J are TRBV19 and TRBJ2-7; D is uncertain. CDR3 length equals 13 residues. V was cut by 5 bases and J by 1 base, with 9 bases left in between. The V gene's germline CDR1 is LNHDA and CDR2 SQIVND (reference sequence). CDR3 bases: TGTGCCAGTAGTTCAACAGCTTCCTACGAGCAGTACTTC. It translates to CASSSTASYEQYF.

The chain uses TRBV6-2 or TRBV6-3 and TRBJ2-7, with D possibly being TRBD1 (6 bases). This CDR3 spans 14 amino acids. The V end lost 5 bases, the J end lost 3 bases, and 14 bases lay between the germline ends. Germline CDR1 reads MNHEY; CDR2 reads SVGEGT. CDR3 nucleotide sequence: TGTGCCAGCAGTACACGGACAGAGCTCTACGAGCAGTACTTC. This sequence encodes CASSTRTELYEQYF.

This chain connects TRBV27 to TRBJ2-7; tentative D call: TRBD2 (7 bases). Trimming removed 1 base at V and 4 bases at J, with 14 bases between. The CDR3 is made up of 15 amino acids. CDR1 and CDR2 (germline): MNHEY, SMNVEV (reference sequence). The chain's CDR3 is CASSLYPGGAYEQYF. The CDR3 nucleotides read TGTGCCAGCAGTTTATATCCTGGGGGGGCTTACGAGCAGTACTTC.

The V gene is TRBV5-1, the J gene TRBJ2-1; TRBD1 is a possible D gene (6 bases). Germline CDR1 is SGHRS and CDR2 is YFSETQ. This CDR3 region has 15 residues. The ends were cut back, 6 bases at V and 9 bases at J, with 22 bases in the middle. This CDR3 is CASITDSGVVGEQFF. In DNA form, the CDR3 reads TGCGCCAGCATTACCGATTCAGGGGTGGTCGGTGAGCAGTTCTTC.

This chain links TRBV6-5 with TRBJ1-1; no reliable D call. The CDR3 is 14 amino acids. Trimming pared 7 bases from V and 4 bases from J, leaving 16 bases between. The V gene's germline CDR1 is MNHEY and CDR2 SVGAGI. The CDR3 nucleotides read TGTGCCAGCACTAAAAGGTCGGGAGGCACTGAAGCTTTCTTT. Its protein product is CASTKRSGGTEAFF.

V and J are TRBV2 and TRBJ1-5, with D hard to call. The germline V and J ends were trimmed by 6 bases and 9 bases, with 18 bases remaining between them. The germline gives CDR1 SNHLY, CDR2 FYNNEI. The CDR3 contains 14 residues. This CDR3 reads CASRVDYVSPPQHF. CDR3 bases: TGTGCCAGCAGGGTGGACTACGTGAGCCCGCCCCAGCATTTT.

The V gene is TRBV20-1, the J gene TRBJ1-3; possibly TRBD1 for D (5 bases). The CDR3 sequence is 15 residues long. V was trimmed by 3 bases and J by 1 base, leaving 13 bases between them. The germline V gene encodes CDR1 DFQATT and CDR2 SNEGSKA (reference sequence). CDR3 amino acids: CSASDPQESGNTIYF. The CDR3 nucleotides read TGCAGTGCTAGTGATCCACAGGAGTCTGGAAACACCATATATTTT.

CDR3 sequence: CASSFGDGGTQYF. Here the CDR3 DNA reads TGCGCCAGCAGCTTCGGGGATGGGGGGACGCAGTATTTT. The chain is built from TRBV5-1 and TRBJ2-3; tentatively, D is TRBD2 (6 bases). CDR3 length: 13 residues. Trimming shortened V by 2 bases and J by 9 bases, and 13 bases separated the two germline ends. Germline assignment: CDR1 SGHRS and CDR2 YFSETQ.

The rearrangement uses TRBV27 and TRBJ1-2, with 11 bases identical to TRBD1. The CDR3 is 14 amino acids. Germline CDR1 reads MNHEY; CDR2 reads SMNVEV (reference sequence). The V and J ends lost 5 bases and 9 bases, in that order; junction bases with no gene match: 8. The CDR3 DNA follows: TGTGCCAGCAGTAACGGGGACAGGGGGGGGAGCTACACCTTC. Its translation: CASSNGDRGGSYTF.

The V and J genes are TRBV3-1 (or the pseudogene TRBV3-2) and TRBJ2-3; possibly TRBD2 for D (6 bases). Germline assignment: CDR1 LGHDT and CDR2 YNNKEL (reference sequence). Trimming removed 3 bases at V and 3 bases at J, with 10 bases between. CDR3 length equals 14 residues. CDR3 nucleotide sequence: TGTGCCAGCAGCCATGAGGGACTGACAGATACGCAGTATTTT. As protein: CASSHEGLTDTQYF.

The gene calls are TRBV11-2 and TRBJ2-1, with 10 bases fitting TRBD2. V was pared by 1 base and J by 2 bases, with 2 bases of the junction left unmatched. The germline V gene encodes CDR1 SGHAT and CDR2 FQNNGV. This CDR3 contains 16 residues. CDR3 sequence reads: CASSLASGGTYNEQFF. The CDR3 nucleotides read TGTGCCAGCAGCTTAGCTAGCGGGGGTACCTACAATGAGCAGTTCTTC. Complete variable domain (other parts from reference TRBV11-2 and TRBJ2-1): EAGVAQSPRYKIIEKRQSVAFWCNPISGHATLYWYQQILGQGPKLLIQFQNNGVVDDSQLPKDRFSAERLKGVDSTLKIQPAKLEDSAVYLCASSLASGGTYNEQFFGPGTRLTVL.

V is TRBV29-1 and J is TRBJ2-7; TRBD1 matches at 7 bases. Germline loops: CDR1 SQVTM, CDR2 ANQGSEA. The CDR3 consists of 15 residues. V dropped 3 bases and J dropped 3; count of bases not matched to a gene: 11. The CDR3 DNA is TGCAGCGTTGAGATCCTTAGAGGGGGCAGCTACGAGCAGTACTTC. It is translated as CSVEILRGGSYEQYF.

J is TRBJ1-1 and V is TRBV2, with 12 bases lining up with TRBD1. The CDR3 has 14 residues. J gave up 6 bases and V 8 bases, and 7 bases lay outside the gene matches. In germline, CDR1 is SNHLY, CDR2 FYNNEI. CDR3 in DNA: TGTGCCAGCTCTGGGGACAGGGGGCGGCCTGAAGCTTTCTTT. Translated: CASSGDRGRPEAFF.

Relative to its sample, this clone is medium-sized. This chain joins TRBV10-2 and TRBJ1-5, with 9 bases identical to TRBD1. Trimming at V came to 7 bases and at J to 3 bases, leaving 4 bases not matched to a gene. The length of the CDR3 is 14 residues. Per germline, CDR1 WSHSY and CDR2 SAAADI. In DNA form, the CDR3 reads TGCGCCAGCACAGGACAGGGGAACAATCAGCCCCAGCATTTT. This gives the protein CASTGQGNNQPQHF.

The chain couples TRBV5-5 to TRBJ2-5; 8 bases map to TRBD1. J gave up 5 bases and V 0 bases, and 6 bases lay outside the gene matches. The CDR3 covers 15 residues. Germline CDR1 SGHKS, CDR2 YYEKEE (reference sequence). CDR3 nucleotide sequence: TGTGCCAGCAGCTTGGTCCAGGGGGCAAGGGAGACCCAGTACTTC. Its translation is CASSLVQGARETQYF.

The chain recombines TRBV5-4 with TRBJ2-5; no definite D call. V was cut by 0 bases and J by 0 bases, with 6 bases left in between. The length of the CDR3 is 14 residues. The germline V gene has CDR1 SGHNT and CDR2 YYREEE (reference sequence). The CDR3 sequence: CASSLDYYQETQYF. CDR3 bases: TGTGCCAGCAGCTTGGACTACTACCAAGAGACCCAGTACTTC.

DNA of the CDR3: TGTGCCAGCAGTACGACAGGGGGCGAGCAGTACTTC. Translation: CASSTTGGEQYF. V and J are TRBV2 and TRBJ2-7; 9 positions match TRBD1. There are 12 residues in the CDR3. The V gene end was trimmed by 5 bases and the J gene end by 6 bases; junction bases not matched to a gene: 2. From germline, CDR1 is SNHLY and CDR2 FYNNEI.

The J gene is TRBJ2-1, the V gene TRBV19; D is undetermined. This CDR3 has 15 amino acids. In germline, CDR1 is LNHDA, CDR2 SQIVND (reference sequence). Trimming left V 3 bases short and J 0 bases short, with 9 bases between. In nucleotides, the CDR3 is TGTGCCAGTAGTATCATTACTTCCTCCTACAATGAGCAGTTCTTC. This encodes CASSIITSSYNEQFF.

V gene TRBV19 combines with J gene TRBJ1-1; 9 bases are shared with TRBD1. Germline V gives CDR1 LNHDA, CDR2 SQIVND (reference sequence). CDR3 length equals 15 residues. J was trimmed by 4 bases and V by 5 bases; bases with no gene match: 8. CDR3 sequence (DNA): TGTGCCAGTAGTGCTACAGGGGGCTTGAGCACTGAAGCTTTCTTT. Its protein product is CASSATGGLSTEAFF.